The entry that follows covers one T cell receptor beta chain sequence. CDR1 is LGHDT and CDR2 is YNNKEL in the germline V gene (reference sequence). The CDR3 has 15 amino acids. V was shortened by 5 bases and J by 4 bases, with 15 bases between the two germline ends. Each recovered donor of Cohort 3 presented with two negative PCRs, clearance, or symptom resolution. The data were produced by immunoSEQ multiplex PCR, yet TCRdb's version contains in-frame clones alone and is incomplete. In the table there are around 400,000 clones, roughly 86% of which are singletons. This sample stems from a study of blood T cell repertoires in COVID-19.

The TCR sequence derives from a woman in her 30s who had recovered from COVID-19. The specimen sequenced was PBMCs or T cells enriched from blood (not recorded which). The chain has TRBV3-1 (or the pseudogene TRBV3-2) and TRBJ1-3; tentative D call: TRBD1 (5 bases). The DNA for the CDR3 is TGTGCCAGCAGCTTAACAGGATCTAACGGAAACACCATATATTTT. Its protein is CASSLTGSNGNTIYF.